Below, 15 T cell receptor beta chains from the same sample are listed, as sequenced in a study of cytomegalovirus exposure and HLA in healthy donors. Primers included in the PCR were 60 Vbeta and 13 Jbeta primers. The repertoire was sequenced with immunoSEQ multiplex PCR; TCRdb's copy has only in-frame clones and lacks some. The sample consists of 110,000 to 150,000 clones, approximately 80% of them appearing once. The sequenced sample was PBMCs. The receptors originated from a male donor in good health and CMV-seronegative.

The rearrangement joins TRBV9 to TRBJ2-1, with 7 bases fitting TRBD2. This CDR3 comprises 15 residues. Trimming removed 0 bases from V and 5 bases from J; junction bases left unmatched: 5. The germline V gene encodes CDR1 SGDLS and CDR2 YYNGEE. CDR3 in amino acids: CASSVVSGLDNEQFF. The CDR3 nucleotides are TGTGCCAGCAGCGTAGTTAGCGGGCTAGACAATGAGCAGTTCTTC.

The CDR3 loop is CASRSSTGYNQPQHF. The CDR3 DNA reads TGTGCCAGCAGATCTTCCACAGGTTACAATCAGCCCCAGCATTTT. The V call is TRBV6-6, the J call TRBJ1-5, with D perhaps matching TRBD1 (5 bases). The CDR3 sequence is 15 residues long. V lost 6 bases and J 3 bases, leaving 15 bases between the germline ends. CDR1 and CDR2 from the germline V gene are MNHNY and SVGAGI (reference sequence).

The chain combines TRBV6-5 with TRBJ2-2; 7 bases align to TRBD2. The CDR3 runs 15 residues. Trimming took 5 bases from V and 4 from J; bases not matched to a gene: 7. The germline V gene has CDR1 MNHEY and CDR2 SVGAGI. CDR3 sequence: CASSKQVAGTGELFF. CDR3 coding DNA: TGTGCCAGCAGTAAACAGGTAGCGGGCACCGGGGAGCTGTTTTTT.

This clone was seen just once. The rearrangement joins TRBV6-1 to TRBJ1-2; 8 bases line up with TRBD1. CDR1 MNHNS and CDR2 SASEGT come from the germline V gene. J gave up 4 bases and V 6 bases, and 10 bases lay outside the gene matches. The CDR3 covers 15 residues. CDR3 region: CASRGSPGQVYGYTF. The DNA for the CDR3 is TGTGCCAGCAGGGGTTCACCGGGACAGGTCTATGGCTACACCTTC.

There are a few counts of this clone. J is TRBJ2-1 and V is TRBV10-1; 7 bases are shared with TRBD2. There are 14 residues in the CDR3. Germline V gene lookup returns CDR1 WNHNN and CDR2 SYGVQD (reference sequence). V was clipped by 5 bases and J by 7 bases; unmatched bases: 8. The CDR3 loop is CASSSGINWNEQFF. CDR3 sequence (DNA): TGCGCCAGCAGTAGCGGGATCAATTGGAATGAGCAGTTCTTC.

The rearrangement uses TRBV7-6 and TRBJ2-5; no clear D. The length of the CDR3 is 15 residues. The V end was cut by 1 base, the J end by 4 bases, with 13 bases between. CDR1 and CDR2 from the germline V gene are SGHVS and FNYEAQ. CDR3 region: CASSLGPISGETQYF. CDR3 bases: TGTGCCAGCAGCTTAGGCCCCATTAGTGGAGAGACCCAGTACTTC.

The chain links TRBV19 to TRBJ2-7; 12 nucleotides match TRBD1. Trimming at V came to 8 bases and at J to 3 bases, leaving 8 bases not matched to a gene. The CDR3 runs 15 residues. Germline V CDR1 and CDR2: LNHDA, SQIVND (reference sequence). CDR3 residues: CASSDGTGGFYEQYF. CDR3 coding DNA: TGTGCCAGTTCAGACGGGACAGGGGGCTTCTACGAGCAGTACTTC. Using reference TRBV19 and TRBJ2-7 for the parts outside the CDR3, the full variable domain is DGGITQSPKYLFRKEGQNVTLSCEQNLNHDAMYWYRQDPGQGLRLIYYSQIVNDFQKGDIAEGYSVSREKKESFPLTVTSAQKNPTAFYLCASSDGTGGFYEQYFGPGTRLTVT.

The V and J genes are TRBV19 and TRBJ1-3; weak D call: TRBD1 (5 bases). Germline CDR1 reads LNHDA; CDR2 reads SQIVND (reference sequence). This CDR3 contains 16 residues. Trimming removed 6 bases at V and 0 bases at J, with 15 bases between. Written as DNA, the CDR3 is TGTGCCAGTAGATCTCGGGGGTCCTCCTCTGGAAACACCATATATTTT. Its translation: CASRSRGSSSGNTIYF.

CDR3 bases: TGTGCCATCAGTACAGACAGGGGCCGCTCCTACGAGCAGTACTTC. Translated: CAISTDRGRSYEQYF. V usage is TRBV10-3 and J usage is TRBJ2-5; 8 bases are a match to TRBD1. The last part of the DNA fits TRBJ2-7 better; the J call may be wrong. Germline lookup yields CDR1 ENHRY and CDR2 SYGVKD. The CDR3 is 15 amino acids.

As concerns this clone: At one end, the junction sequence differs from germline, possibly due to a read error. Other nucleotide sequences from this sample produce the same CDR3. The J gene is TRBJ2-2, the V gene TRBV5-5; 12 positions match TRBD1. Germline CDR1 is SGHKS and CDR2 is YYEKEE (reference sequence). CDR3 size: 16 residues. The CDR3: CASSLVGQGATGELFF. CDR3 coding DNA: TGCGCCAGCAGCTTGGTGGGACAGGGGGCAACCGGGGAGCTGTTTTTT.

The gene calls are TRBV6-5 and TRBJ2-2, with 8 bases matching TRBD1. Germline V lookup: CDR1 MNHEY, CDR2 SVGAGI. The V and J ends lost 4 bases and 1 base, in that order; junction bases with no gene match: 2. The CDR3 consists of 15 residues. The CDR3 sequence: CASSSGTGNTGELFF. CDR3 DNA: TGTGCCAGCAGTTCAGGGACAGGGAACACCGGGGAGCTGTTTTTT.

This clone occurred once. At one end the junction does not follow the germline gene, possibly because of a read error. The chain has TRBV7-9 and TRBJ1-1; possibly TRBD1 for D (5 bases). Germline V gives CDR1 SEHNR, CDR2 FQNEAQ (reference sequence). The CDR3 contains 15 residues. The CDR3: CSSSLALTANTEAFF. CDR3 sequence (DNA): TGTTCCAGCAGCTTAGCCCTGACAGCGAACACTGAAGCTTTCTTT.

The chain carries TRBV7-9 and TRBJ2-2; the match to TRBD1 covers 9 bases. CDR1 is SEHNR, CDR2 FQNEAQ, per germline (reference sequence). The ends lost 1 base at V and 5 bases at J; junction bases unmatched: 5. The CDR3 contains 16 residues. Written as DNA, the CDR3 is TGTGCCAGCAGCTTAGGGGGACAGGGAAAAACCGGGGAGCTGTTTTTT. It encodes CASSLGGQGKTGELFF.

CDR3 sequence: CASSLSPRNEQFF. CDR3 bases: TGTGCCAGCAGCCTGAGTCCGAGGAATGAGCAGTTCTTC. The V and J genes are TRBV7-6 and TRBJ2-1; D gene ambiguous. V was trimmed by 5 bases and J by 7 bases, leaving 12 bases between them. Germline CDR1 and CDR2: SGHVS and FNYEAQ. The CDR3 is made up of 13 amino acids.

The CDR3: CASSRGGGAAFF. The CDR3 DNA reads as TGTGCCAGCAGCCGGGGGGGAGGAGCCGCTTTCTTT. The chain couples TRBV7-2 to TRBJ1-1; TRBD1 might be the D (5 bases). The germline gives CDR1 SGHTA, CDR2 FQGNSA. Trimming took off 5 bases at V and 11 bases at J, with 15 bases between the two ends. This CDR3 comprises 12 residues.